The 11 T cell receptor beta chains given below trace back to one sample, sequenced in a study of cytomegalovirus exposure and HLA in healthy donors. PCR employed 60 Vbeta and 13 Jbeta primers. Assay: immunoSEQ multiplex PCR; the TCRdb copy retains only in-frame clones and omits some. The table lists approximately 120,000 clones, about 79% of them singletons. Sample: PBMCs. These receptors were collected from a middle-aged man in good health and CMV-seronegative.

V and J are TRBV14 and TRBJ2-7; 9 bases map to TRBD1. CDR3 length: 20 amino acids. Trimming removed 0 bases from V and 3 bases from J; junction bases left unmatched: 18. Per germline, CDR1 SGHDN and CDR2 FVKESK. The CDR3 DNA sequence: TGTGCCAGCAGCCAAGATCGTGAGACAGGGGGAATTGAAGCTCGCTACGAGCAGTACTTC. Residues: CASSQDRETGGIEARYEQYF. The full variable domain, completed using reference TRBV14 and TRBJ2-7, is EAGVTQFPSHSVIEKGQTVTLRCDPISGHDNLYWYRRVMGKEIKFLLHFVKESKQDESGMPNNRFLAERTGGTYSTLKVQPAELEDSGVYFCASSQDRETGGIEARYEQYFGPGTRLTVT.

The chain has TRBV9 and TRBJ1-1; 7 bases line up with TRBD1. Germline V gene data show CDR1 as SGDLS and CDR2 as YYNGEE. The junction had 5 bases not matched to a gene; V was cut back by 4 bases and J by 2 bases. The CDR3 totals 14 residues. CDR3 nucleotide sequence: TGTGCCAGCAGCACAAGACAGGGAAACACTGAAGCTTTCTTT. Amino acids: CASSTRQGNTEAFF. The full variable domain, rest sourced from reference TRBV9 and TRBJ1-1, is DSGVTQTPKHLITATGQRVTLRCSPRSGDLSVYWYQQSLDQGLQFLIQYYNGEERAKGNILERFSAQQFPDLHSELNLSSLELGDSALYFCASSTRQGNTEAFFGQGTRLTVV.

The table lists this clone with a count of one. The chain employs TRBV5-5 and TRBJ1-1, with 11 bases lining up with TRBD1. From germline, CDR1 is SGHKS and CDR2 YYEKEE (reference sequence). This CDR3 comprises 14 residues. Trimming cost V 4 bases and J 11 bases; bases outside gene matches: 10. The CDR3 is CASSRDRGTKGAFF. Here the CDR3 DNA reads TGTGCCAGCAGCAGGGACAGGGGGACCAAGGGTGCTTTCTTT.

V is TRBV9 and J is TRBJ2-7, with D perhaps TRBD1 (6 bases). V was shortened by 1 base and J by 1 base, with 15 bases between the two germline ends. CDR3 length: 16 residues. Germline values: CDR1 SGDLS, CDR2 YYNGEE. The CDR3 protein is CASSVRPTGKSYEQYF. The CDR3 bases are TGTGCCAGCAGCGTACGCCCAACAGGGAAATCCTACGAGCAGTACTTC.

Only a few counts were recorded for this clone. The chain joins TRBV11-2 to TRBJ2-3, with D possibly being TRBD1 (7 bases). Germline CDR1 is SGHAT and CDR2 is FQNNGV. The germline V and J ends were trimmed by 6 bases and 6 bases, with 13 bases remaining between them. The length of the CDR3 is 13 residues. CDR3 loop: CASRIPGGDTQYF. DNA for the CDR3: TGTGCCAGCAGAATCCCAGGGGGGGATACGCAGTATTTT.

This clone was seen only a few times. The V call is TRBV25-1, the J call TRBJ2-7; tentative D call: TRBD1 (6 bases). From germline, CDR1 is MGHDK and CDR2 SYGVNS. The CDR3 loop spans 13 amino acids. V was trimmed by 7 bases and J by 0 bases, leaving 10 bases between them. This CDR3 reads CASTGHSSYEQYF. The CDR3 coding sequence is TGTGCCAGCACGGGACACAGCTCCTACGAGCAGTACTTC.

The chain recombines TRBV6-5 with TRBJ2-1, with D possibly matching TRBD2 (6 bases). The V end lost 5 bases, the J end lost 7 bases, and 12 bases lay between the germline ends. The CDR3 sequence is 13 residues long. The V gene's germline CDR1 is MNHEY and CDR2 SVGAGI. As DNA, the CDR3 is TGTGCCAGCAGTCCCCCGGGAGTAAATGAGCAGTTCTTC. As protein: CASSPPGVNEQFF.

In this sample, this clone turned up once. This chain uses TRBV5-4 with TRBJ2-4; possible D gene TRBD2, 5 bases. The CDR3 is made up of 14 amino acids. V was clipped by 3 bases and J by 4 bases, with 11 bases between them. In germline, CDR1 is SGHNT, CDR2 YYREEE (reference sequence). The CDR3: CASSSQREKNIQYF. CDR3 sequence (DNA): TGTGCCAGCAGCTCCCAACGGGAAAAAAACATTCAGTACTTC. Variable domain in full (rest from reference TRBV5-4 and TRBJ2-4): ETGVTQSPTHLIKTRGQQVTLRCSSQSGHNTVSWYQQALGQGPQFIFQYYREEENGRGNFPPRFSGLQFPNYSSELNVNALELDDSALYLCASSSQREKNIQYFGAGTRLSVL.

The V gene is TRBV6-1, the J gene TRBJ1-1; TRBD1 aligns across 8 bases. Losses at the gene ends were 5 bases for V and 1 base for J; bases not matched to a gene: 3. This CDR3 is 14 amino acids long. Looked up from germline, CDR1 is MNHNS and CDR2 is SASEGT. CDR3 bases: TGTGCCAGCAGTAAACAGGGGGAGAACACTGAAGCTTTCTTT. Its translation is CASSKQGENTEAFF.

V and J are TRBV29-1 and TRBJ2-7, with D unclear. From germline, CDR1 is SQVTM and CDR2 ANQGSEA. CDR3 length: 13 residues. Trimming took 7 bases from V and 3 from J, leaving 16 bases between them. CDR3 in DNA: TGCAGCGCCCTGATTGCGTCGTACTACGAGCAGTACTTC. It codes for CSALIASYYEQYF.

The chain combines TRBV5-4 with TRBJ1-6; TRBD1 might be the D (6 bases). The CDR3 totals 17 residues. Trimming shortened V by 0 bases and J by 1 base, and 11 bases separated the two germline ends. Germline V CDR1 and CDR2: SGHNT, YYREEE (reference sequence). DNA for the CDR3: TGTGCCAGCAGCTTGGGGGTGACAGGATCCTATAATTCACCCCTCCACTTT. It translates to CASSLGVTGSYNSPLHF.